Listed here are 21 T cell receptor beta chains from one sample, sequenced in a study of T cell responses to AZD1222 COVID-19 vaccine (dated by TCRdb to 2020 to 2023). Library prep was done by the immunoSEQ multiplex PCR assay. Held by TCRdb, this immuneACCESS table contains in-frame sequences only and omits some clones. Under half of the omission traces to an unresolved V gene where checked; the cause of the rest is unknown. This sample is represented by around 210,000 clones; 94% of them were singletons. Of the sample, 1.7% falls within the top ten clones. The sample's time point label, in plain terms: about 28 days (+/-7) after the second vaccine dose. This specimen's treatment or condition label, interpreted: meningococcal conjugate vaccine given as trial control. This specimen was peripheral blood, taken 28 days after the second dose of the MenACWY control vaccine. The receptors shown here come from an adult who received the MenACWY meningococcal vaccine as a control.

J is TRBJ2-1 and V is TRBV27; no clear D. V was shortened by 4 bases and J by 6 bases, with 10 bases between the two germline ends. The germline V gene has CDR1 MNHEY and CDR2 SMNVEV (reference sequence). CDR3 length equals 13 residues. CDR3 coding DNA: TGTGCCAGCAGTTATGGCTGGGGCAATGAGCAGTTCTTC. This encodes CASSYGWGNEQFF.

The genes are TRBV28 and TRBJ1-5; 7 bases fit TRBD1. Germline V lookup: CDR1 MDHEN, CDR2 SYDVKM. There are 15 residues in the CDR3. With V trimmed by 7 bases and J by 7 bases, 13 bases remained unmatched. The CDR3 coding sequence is TGTGCCAGCACCCCATGGGACAGTAGCGGCCAGCCCCAGCATTTT. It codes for CASTPWDSSGQPQHF.

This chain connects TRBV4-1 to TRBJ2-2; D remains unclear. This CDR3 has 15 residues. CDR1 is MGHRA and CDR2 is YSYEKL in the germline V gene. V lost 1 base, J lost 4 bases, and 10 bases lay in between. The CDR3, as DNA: TGCGCCAGCAGCCAAGTTTCCGGGTCCACCGGGGAGCTGTTTTTT. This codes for CASSQVSGSTGELFF.

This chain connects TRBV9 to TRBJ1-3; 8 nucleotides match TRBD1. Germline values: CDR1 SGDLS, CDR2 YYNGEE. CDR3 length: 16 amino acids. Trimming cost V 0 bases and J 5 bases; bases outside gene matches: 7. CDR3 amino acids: CASSVGTGGTRNTIYF. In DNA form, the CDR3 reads TGTGCCAGCAGCGTAGGCACAGGGGGAACCAGAAACACCATATATTTT. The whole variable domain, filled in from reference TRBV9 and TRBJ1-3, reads DSGVTQTPKHLITATGQRVTLRCSPRSGDLSVYWYQQSLDQGLQFLIQYYNGEERAKGNILERFSAQQFPDLHSELNLSSLELGDSALYFCASSVGTGGTRNTIYFGEGSWLTVV.

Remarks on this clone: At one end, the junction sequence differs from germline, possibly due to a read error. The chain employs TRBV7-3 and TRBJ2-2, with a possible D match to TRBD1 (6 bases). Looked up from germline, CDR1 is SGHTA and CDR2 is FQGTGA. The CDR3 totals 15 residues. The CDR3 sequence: CASSFRQGNSGELFF. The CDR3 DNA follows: TGTGCCAGCAGCTTTCGGCAGGGGAACTCCGGGGAGCTGTTTTTT.

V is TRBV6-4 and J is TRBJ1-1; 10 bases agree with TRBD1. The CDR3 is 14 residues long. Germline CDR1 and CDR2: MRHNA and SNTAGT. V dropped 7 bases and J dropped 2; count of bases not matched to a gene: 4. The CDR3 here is CASKGQGINTEAFF. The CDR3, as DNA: TGTGCCAGCAAGGGACAGGGGATCAACACTGAAGCTTTCTTT.

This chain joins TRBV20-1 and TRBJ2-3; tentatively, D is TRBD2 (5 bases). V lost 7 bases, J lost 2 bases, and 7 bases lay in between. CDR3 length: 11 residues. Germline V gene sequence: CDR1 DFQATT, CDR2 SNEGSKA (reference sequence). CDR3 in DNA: TGCAGTGTCCGGGACACAGATACGCAGTATTTT. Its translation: CSVRDTDTQYF.

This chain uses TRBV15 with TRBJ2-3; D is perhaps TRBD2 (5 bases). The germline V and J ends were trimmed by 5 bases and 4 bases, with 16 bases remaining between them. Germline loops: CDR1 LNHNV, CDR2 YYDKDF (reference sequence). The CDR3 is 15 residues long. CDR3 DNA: TGTGCCACCAGCCCCCCGGTGAGGGCACCAGATACGCAGTATTTT. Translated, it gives CATSPPVRAPDTQYF.

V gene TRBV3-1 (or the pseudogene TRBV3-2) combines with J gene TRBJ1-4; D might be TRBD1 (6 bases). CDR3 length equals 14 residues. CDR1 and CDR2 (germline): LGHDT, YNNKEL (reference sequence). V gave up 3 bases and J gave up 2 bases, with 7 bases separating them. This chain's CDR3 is CASSHDRTNEKLFF. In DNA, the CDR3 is TGTGCCAGCAGCCATGACAGGACTAATGAAAAACTGTTTTTT.

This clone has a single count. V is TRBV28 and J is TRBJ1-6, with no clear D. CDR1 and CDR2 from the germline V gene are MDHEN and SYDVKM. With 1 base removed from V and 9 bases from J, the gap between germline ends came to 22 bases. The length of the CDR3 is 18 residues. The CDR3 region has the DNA TGTGCCAGCAGTTTATTTGGCCGAGGCAGGAGGCGGCGTTCACCCCTCCACTTT. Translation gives CASSLFGRGRRRRSPLHF.

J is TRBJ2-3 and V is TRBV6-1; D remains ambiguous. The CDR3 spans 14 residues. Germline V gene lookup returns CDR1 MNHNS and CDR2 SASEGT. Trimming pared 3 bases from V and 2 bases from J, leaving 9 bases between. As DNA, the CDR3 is TGTGCCAGCAGTGACGGGCGCGACACAGATACGCAGTATTTT. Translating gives CASSDGRDTDTQYF.

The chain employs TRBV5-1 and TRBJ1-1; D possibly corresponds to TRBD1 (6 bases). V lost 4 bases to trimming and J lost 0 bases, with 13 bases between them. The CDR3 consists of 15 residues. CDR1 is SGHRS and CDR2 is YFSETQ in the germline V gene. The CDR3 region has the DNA TGCGCCAGCAGCAGAGGACAGATAATGAACACTGAAGCTTTCTTT. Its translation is CASSRGQIMNTEAFF.

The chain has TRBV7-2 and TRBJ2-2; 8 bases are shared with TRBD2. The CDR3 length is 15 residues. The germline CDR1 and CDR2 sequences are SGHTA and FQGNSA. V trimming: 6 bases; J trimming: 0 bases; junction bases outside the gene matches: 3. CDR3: CASRTSGPNTGELFF. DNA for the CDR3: TGTGCCAGCAGAACTAGCGGACCGAACACCGGGGAGCTGTTTTTT. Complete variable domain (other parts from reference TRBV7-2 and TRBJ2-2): GAGVSQSPSNKVTEKGKDVELRCDPISGHTALYWYRQSLGQGLEFLIYFQGNSAPDKSGLPSDRFSAERTGGSVSTLTIQRTQQEDSAVYLCASRTSGPNTGELFFGEGSRLTVL.

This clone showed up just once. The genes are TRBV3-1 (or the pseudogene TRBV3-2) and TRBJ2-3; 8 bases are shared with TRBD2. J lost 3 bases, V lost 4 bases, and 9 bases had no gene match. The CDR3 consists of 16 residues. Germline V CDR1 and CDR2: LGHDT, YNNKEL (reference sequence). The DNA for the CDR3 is TGTGCCAGCAGCCCGGCGGCGGGGGGTCGGACAGATACGCAGTATTTT. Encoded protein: CASSPAAGGRTDTQYF.

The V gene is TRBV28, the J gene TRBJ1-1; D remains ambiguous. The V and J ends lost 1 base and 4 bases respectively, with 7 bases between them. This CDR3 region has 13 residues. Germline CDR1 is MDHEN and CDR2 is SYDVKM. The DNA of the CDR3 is TGTGCCAGCAGTTTATTCGGTGGCACTGAAGCTTTCTTT. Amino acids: CASSLFGGTEAFF.

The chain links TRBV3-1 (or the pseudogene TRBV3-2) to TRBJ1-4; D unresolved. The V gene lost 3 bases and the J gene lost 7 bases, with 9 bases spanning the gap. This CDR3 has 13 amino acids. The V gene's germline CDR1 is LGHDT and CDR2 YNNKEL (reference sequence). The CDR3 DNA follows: TGTGCCAGCAGCCAGTTGGGGTCTGAAAAACTGTTTTTT. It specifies CASSQLGSEKLFF.

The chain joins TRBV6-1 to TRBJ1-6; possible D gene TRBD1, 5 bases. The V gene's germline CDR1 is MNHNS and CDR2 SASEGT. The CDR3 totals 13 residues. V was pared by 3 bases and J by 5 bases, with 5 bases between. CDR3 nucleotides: TGTGCCAGCAGTGACAGGGATAATTCACCCCTCCACTTT. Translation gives CASSDRDNSPLHF.

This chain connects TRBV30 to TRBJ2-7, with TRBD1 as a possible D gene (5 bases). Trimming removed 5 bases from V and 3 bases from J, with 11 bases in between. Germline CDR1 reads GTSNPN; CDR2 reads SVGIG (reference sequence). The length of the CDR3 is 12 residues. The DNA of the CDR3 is TGTGCCTGGGCAGGGTCCCACTACGAGCAGTACTTC. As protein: CAWAGSHYEQYF.

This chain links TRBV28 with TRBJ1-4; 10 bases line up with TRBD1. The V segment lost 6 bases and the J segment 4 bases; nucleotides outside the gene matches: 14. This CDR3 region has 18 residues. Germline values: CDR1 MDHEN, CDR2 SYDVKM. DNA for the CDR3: TGTGCCAGCAGCCAACGATTGACAGGGGGCGCGGGTAATGAAAAACTGTTTTTT. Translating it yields CASSQRLTGGAGNEKLFF.

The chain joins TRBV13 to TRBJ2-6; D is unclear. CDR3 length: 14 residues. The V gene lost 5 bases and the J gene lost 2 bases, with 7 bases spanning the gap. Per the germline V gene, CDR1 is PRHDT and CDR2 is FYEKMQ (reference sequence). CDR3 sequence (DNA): TGTGCCAGCAGCCAACGTACTGGGGCCAACGTCCTGACTTTC. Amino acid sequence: CASSQRTGANVLTF.

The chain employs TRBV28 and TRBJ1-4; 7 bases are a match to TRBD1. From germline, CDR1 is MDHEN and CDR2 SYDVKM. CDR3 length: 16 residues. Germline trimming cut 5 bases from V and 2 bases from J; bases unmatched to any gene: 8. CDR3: CASSMTGFATNEKLFF. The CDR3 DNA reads TGTGCCAGCAGTATGACAGGGTTCGCCACTAATGAAAAACTGTTTTTT.